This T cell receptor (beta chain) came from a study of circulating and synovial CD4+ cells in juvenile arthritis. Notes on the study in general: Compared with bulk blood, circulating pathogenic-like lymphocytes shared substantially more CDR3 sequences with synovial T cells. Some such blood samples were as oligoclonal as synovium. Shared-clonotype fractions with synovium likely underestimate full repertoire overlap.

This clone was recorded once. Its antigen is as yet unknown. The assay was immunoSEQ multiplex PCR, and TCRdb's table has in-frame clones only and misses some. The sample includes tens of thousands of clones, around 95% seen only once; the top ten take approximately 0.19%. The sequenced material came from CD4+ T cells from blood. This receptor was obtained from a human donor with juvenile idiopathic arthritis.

The CDR3 nucleotides are TGTGCCAGCAGCGTACCCCAGGGCGATGGCAATCAGCCCCAGCATTTT. Amino acids: CASSVPQGDGNQPQHF. The rearrangement joins TRBV28 to TRBJ1-5, with D possibly matching TRBD1 (5 bases). This CDR3 has 16 residues. CDR1 and CDR2 from the germline V gene are MDHEN and SYDVKM. V was shortened by 6 bases and J by 2 bases, with 17 bases between the two germline ends.